One T cell receptor (beta chain) is described in this entry. Its antigen is undetermined. CDR1 LNHDA and CDR2 SQIVND come from the germline V gene (reference sequence). Trimming removed 3 bases at V and 4 bases at J, with 15 bases between. The CDR3 runs to 16 residues. This record belongs to a study of T cell responses to AZD1222 COVID-19 vaccine. Repertoires were generated with immunoSEQ multiplex PCR, while TCRdb's copy carries only in-frame clones and drops some. The data contain 200,000 to 250,000 clones, around 94% of them seen just once; the ten biggest clones take up about 1.5%. Study-wide points: At baseline, just 5 or 6 AZD1222 recipients tested seropositive. Every sample of the repertoires postdated the peak T cell response.

The sequenced sample was peripheral blood, obtained 28 days after the second dose of the MenACWY control vaccine. The chain is built from TRBV19 and TRBJ2-2; the D gene is possibly TRBD1 (6 bases). This clonotype originated in an adult who received the MenACWY meningococcal vaccine as a control. The CDR3 coding sequence is TGTGCCAGTAGTATGCTAGGCAGGGGCCGCACCGGGGAGCTGTTTTTT. The encoded protein is CASSMLGRGRTGELFF.